In this sample, the clone carrying this T cell receptor (beta chain) turned up a few times. The authors amplified TCR beta CDR3 regions from RNA transcripts. Second-round multiplex PCR came after first-round RT-PCR with HTBI primers. One entry per CDR3 protein results from TCRdb running MiXCR on the multiplex PCR reads. The sample carries about 370,000 distinct CDR3 sequences, around 20% recorded once. This entry is derived from a study of Graves' ophthalmopathy and Graves' hyperthyroidism. Sequencing used peripheral blood. The TCR comes from a woman under 30 with Graves' ophthalmopathy.

The CDR3, as DNA: TGTGCTAGTGGTTTGACCCTCAAATATGGCTACACCTTC. Its translation: CASGLTLKYGYTF. The gene calls are TRBV12-5 and TRBJ1-2; D is uncertain. In germline, CDR1 is LGHNT, CDR2 FRNRAP. Trimming took 2 bases from V and 5 from J, leaving 9 bases between them. The CDR3 spans 13 residues. Full variable domain (rest looked up from reference TRBV12-5 and TRBJ1-2): DARVTQTPRHKVTEMGQEVTMRCQPILGHNTVFWYRQTMMQGLELLAYFRNRAPLDDSGMPKDRFSAEMPDATLATLKIQPSEPRDSAVYFCASGLTLKYGYTFGSGTRLTVV.